This T cell receptor (beta chain) was recovered during a study of T cells after yellow fever vaccination. In germline, CDR1 is MGHRA, CDR2 YSYEKL. V gave up 0 bases and J gave up 6 bases, with 12 bases separating them. The CDR3 spans 15 residues. The sample holds many counts of this clonotype. Using its own MiXCR run on the 5' RACE reads, TCRdb lists one record per CDR3 protein. The top ten clones hold 28% of a sample with around 50,000 distinct CDR3 sequences, 7.4% of them seen once. The chain carries TRBV4-1 and TRBJ2-1, with D perhaps matching TRBD2 (5 bases). The receptor was isolated from a man aged 18 to 29 who received the YFV17D yellow fever vaccine. This specimen consisted of CD8+ T cells sorted from PBMCs, obtained more than 13 days after the first yellow fever vaccination. The CDR3 reads CASSQENGVVNEQFF. CDR3 DNA sequence: TGCGCCAGCAGCCAAGAAAACGGGGTCGTCAATGAGCAGTTCTTC.